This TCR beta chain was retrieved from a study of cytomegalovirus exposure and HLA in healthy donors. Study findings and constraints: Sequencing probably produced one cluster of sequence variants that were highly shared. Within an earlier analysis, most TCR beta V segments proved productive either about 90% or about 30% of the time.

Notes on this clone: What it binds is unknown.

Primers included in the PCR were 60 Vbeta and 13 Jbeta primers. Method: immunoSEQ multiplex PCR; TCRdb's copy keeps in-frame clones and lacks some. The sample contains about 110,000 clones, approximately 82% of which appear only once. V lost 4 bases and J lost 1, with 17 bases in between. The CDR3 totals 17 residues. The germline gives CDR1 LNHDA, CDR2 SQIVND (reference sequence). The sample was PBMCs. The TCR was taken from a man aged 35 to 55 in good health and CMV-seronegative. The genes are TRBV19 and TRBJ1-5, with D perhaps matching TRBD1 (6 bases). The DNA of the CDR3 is TGTGCCAGTAGTAGGAGTCAGGGGATCAGAAGCAATCAGCCCCAGCATTTT. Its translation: CASSRSQGIRSNQPQHF.